This T cell receptor beta chain was sequenced during a study of CD8+CD57+ T cells in acquired aplastic anemia. Germline-derived CDR1 and CDR2 are KGHDR and SFDVKD. The length of the CDR3 is 15 residues. V gave up 3 bases and J gave up 5 bases; unmatched junction bases: 8. The template for TCR beta VDJ and CDR3 sequence profiling was genomic DNA. TCRdb recomputed calls from the reads with MiXCR, one row per CDR3 protein. The sample yields under 200,000 distinct CDR3 sequences, around 48% seen once. Patients chosen for sequencing had shown CD8+CD57+ cell expansion by flow cytometry. The chain joins TRBV24-1 to TRBJ2-7; 8 bases are a match to TRBD1. The clonotype was recovered from a human donor with aplastic anemia. Material for sequencing was sorted CD4+, CD8+, or CD8+CD57+ T cells (not recorded which) from PBMCs. The CDR3 spells CATSDGGQGGDEQYF. CDR3 sequence (DNA): TGTGCCACCAGTGATGGAGGACAGGGTGGTGACGAGCAGTACTTC.